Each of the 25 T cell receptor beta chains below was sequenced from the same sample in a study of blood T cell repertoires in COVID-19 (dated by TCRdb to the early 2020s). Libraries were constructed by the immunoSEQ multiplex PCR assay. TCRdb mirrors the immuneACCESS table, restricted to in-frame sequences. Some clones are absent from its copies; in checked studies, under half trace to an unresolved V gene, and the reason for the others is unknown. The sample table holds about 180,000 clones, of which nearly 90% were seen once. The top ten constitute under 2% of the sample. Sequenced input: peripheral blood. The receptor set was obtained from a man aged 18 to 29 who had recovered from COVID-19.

The CDR3 protein is CAISEISTVNYGYTF. CDR3 sequence (DNA): TGTGCCATCAGTGAGATTAGTACCGTTAACTATGGCTACACCTTC. J is TRBJ1-2 and V is TRBV10-3; no reliable D call. V was shortened by 2 bases and J by 1 base, with 11 bases between the two germline ends. This CDR3 comprises 15 residues. Germline CDR1 and CDR2: ENHRY and SYGVKD.

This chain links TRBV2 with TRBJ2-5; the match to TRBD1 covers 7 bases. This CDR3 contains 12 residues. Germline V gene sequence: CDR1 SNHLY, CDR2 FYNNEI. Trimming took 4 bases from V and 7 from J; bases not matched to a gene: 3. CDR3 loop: CASSGQGRTQYF. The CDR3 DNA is TGTGCCAGCAGTGGACAGGGAAGGACCCAGTACTTC.

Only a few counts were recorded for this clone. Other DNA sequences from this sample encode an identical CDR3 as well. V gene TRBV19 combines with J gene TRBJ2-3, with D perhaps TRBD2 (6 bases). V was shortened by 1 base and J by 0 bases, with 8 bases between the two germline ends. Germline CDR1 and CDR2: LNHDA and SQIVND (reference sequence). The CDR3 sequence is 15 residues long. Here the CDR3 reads CASSIGSGSTDTQYF. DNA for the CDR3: TGTGCCAGTAGTATAGGTAGCGGTAGCACAGATACGCAGTATTTT.

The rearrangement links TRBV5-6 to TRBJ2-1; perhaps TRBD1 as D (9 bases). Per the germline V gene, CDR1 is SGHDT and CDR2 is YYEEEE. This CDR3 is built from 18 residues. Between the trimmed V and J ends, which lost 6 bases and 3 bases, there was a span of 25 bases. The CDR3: CASNLDRGAGGLYNEQFF. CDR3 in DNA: TGTGCCAGCAATTTAGACAGGGGGGCGGGAGGCCTCTACAATGAGCAGTTCTTC.

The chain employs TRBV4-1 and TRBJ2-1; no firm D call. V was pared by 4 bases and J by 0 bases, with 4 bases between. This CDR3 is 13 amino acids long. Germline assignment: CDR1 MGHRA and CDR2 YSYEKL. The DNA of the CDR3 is TGCGCCAGCAGCCTGAGCTCCTACAATGAGCAGTTCTTC. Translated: CASSLSSYNEQFF.

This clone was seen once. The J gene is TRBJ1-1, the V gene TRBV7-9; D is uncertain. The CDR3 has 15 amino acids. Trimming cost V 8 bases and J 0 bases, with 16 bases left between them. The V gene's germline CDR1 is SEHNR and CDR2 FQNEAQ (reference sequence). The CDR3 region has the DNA TGTGCCAGCTCCTTACTAGGTCAGATGAACACTGAAGCTTTCTTT. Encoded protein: CASSLLGQMNTEAFF.

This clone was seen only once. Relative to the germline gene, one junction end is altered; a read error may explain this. CDR3 nucleotides: TGTGCCAGCAGAACCGGGACACTTACTAGTGAAAAACTGTTTTTT. This translates into CASRTGTLTSEKLFF. This chain connects TRBV28 to TRBJ1-4, with D possibly matching TRBD1 (6 bases). The CDR3 spans 15 residues. Germline-derived CDR1 and CDR2 are MDHEN and SYDVKM.

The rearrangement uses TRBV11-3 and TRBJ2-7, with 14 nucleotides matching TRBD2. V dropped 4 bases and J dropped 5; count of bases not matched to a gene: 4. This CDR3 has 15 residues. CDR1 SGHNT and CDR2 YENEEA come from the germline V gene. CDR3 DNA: TGTGCCAGCAGCTCCCGGGGACTAGCGGGAGACGAGCAGTACTTC. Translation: CASSSRGLAGDEQYF.

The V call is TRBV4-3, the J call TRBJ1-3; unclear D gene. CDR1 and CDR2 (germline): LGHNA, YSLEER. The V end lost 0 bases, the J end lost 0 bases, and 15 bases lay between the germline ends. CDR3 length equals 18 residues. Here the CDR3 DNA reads TGCGCCAGCAGCCAAGAATCCGGCCGGAGGACCTCTGGAAACACCATATATTTT. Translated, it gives CASSQESGRRTSGNTIYF.

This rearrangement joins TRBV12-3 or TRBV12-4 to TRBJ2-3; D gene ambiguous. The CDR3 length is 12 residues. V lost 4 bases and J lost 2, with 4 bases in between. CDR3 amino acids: CASSSYTDTQYF. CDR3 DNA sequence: TGTGCCAGCAGTTCGTACACAGATACGCAGTATTTT.

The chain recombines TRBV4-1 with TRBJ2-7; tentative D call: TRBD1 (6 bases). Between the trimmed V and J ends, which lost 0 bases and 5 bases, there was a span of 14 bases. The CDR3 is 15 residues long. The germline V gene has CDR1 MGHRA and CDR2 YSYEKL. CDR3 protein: CASSQDRGRGNEQYF. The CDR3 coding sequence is TGCGCCAGCAGCCAAGATAGGGGCAGGGGCAACGAGCAGTACTTC.

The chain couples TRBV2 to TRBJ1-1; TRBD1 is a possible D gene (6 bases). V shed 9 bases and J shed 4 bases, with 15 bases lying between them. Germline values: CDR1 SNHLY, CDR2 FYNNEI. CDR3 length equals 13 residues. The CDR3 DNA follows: TGTGCCAGAGGTTCGACAGGTCTCACTGAAGCTTTCTTT. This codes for CARGSTGLTEAFF. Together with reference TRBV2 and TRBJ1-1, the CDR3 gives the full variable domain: EPEVTQTPSHQVTQMGQEVILRCVPISNHLYFYWYRQILGQKVEFLVSFYNNEISEKSEIFDDQFSVERPDGSNFTLKIRSTKLEDSAMYFCARGSTGLTEAFFGQGTRLTVV.

This CDR3 is CASSLVKAGAIDTQYF. DNA of the CDR3: TGTGCCAGCAGCTTAGTGAAAGCGGGAGCGATAGATACGCAGTATTTT. V gene TRBV7-2 combines with J gene TRBJ2-3; 8 bases are shared with TRBD2. Germline values: CDR1 SGHTA, CDR2 FQGNSA. The V segment lost 1 base and the J segment 5 bases; nucleotides outside the gene matches: 8. There are 16 residues in the CDR3.

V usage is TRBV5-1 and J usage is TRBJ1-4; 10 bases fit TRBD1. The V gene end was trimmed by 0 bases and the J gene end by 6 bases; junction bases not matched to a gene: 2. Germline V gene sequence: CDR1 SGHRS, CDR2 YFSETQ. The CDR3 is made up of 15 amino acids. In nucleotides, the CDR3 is TGCGCCAGCAGCTTGGCCGGGACAGGGGATGAAAAACTGTTTTTT. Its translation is CASSLAGTGDEKLFF. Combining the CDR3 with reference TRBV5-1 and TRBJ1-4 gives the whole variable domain KAGVTQTPRYLIKTRGQQVTLSCSPISGHRSVSWYQQTPGQGLQFLFEYFSETQRNKGNFPGRFSGRQFSNSRSEMNVSTLELGDSALYLCASSLAGTGDEKLFFGSGTQLSVL.

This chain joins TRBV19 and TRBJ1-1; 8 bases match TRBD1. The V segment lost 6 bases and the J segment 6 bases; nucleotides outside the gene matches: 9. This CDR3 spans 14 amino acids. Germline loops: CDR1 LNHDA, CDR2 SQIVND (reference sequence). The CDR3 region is CASSSTGGGSEAFF. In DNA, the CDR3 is TGTGCCAGTAGCTCAACAGGGGGAGGCTCTGAAGCTTTCTTT.

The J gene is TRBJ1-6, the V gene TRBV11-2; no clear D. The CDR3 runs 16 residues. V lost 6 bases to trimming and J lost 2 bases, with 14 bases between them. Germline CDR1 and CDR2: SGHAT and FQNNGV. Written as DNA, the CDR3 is TGTGCCAGCAGTACCTCGGGGAGACCCTATAATTCACCCCTCCACTTT. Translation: CASSTSGRPYNSPLHF.

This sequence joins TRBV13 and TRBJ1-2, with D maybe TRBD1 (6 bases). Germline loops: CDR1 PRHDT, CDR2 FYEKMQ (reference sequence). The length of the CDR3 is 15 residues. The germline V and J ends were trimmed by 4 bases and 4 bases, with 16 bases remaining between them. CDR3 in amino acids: CASSWFAGAGYGYTF. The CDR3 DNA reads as TGTGCCAGCAGCTGGTTTGCGGGGGCGGGCTATGGCTACACCTTC.

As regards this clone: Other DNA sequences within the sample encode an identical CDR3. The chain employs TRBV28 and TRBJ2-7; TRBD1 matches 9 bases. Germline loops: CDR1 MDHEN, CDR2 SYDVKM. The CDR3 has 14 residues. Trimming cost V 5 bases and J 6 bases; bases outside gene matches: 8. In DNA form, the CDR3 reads TGTGCCAGCAGTCCTCCGGGACAGGGAGGCGAGCAGTACTTC. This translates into CASSPPGQGGEQYF.

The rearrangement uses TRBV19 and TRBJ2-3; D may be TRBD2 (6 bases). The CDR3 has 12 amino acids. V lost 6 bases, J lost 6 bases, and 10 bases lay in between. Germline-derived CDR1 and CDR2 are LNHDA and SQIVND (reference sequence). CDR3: CASSGRFDTQYF. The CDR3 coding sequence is TGTGCCAGTAGCGGGAGATTCGATACGCAGTATTTT.

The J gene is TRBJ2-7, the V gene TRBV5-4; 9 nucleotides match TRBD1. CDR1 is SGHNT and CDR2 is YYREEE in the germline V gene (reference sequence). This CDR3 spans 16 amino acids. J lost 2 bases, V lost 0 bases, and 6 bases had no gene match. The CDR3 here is CASSLGDRVGTYEQYF. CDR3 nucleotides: TGTGCCAGCAGCTTGGGGGACAGGGTCGGAACCTACGAGCAGTACTTC.

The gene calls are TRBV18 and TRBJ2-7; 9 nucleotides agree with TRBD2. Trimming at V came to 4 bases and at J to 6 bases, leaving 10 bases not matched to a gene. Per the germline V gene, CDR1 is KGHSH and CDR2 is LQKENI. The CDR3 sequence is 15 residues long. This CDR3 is CASSRGGSGSPEQYF. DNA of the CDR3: TGTGCCAGCTCACGTGGGGGTAGCGGGAGCCCCGAGCAGTACTTC.

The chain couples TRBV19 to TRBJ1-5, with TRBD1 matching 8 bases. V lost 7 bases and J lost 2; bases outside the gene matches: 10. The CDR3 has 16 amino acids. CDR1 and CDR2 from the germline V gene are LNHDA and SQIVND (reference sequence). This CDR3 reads CASTLPGTGRNQPQHF. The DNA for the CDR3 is TGTGCCAGTACCCTTCCGGGGACAGGCCGCAATCAGCCCCAGCATTTT.

CDR3 nucleotides: TGTGCCAGCAGCCTTCGAGAGAGTAACACTGAAGCTTTCTTT. It codes for CASSLRESNTEAFF. The chain combines TRBV3-1 (or the pseudogene TRBV3-2) with TRBJ1-1; no firm D call. V was trimmed by 4 bases and J by 2 bases, leaving 11 bases between them. CDR1 and CDR2 from the germline V gene are LGHDT and YNNKEL (reference sequence). The CDR3 consists of 14 residues.

The CDR3 loop is CATQLLGQGSEKLFF. DNA for the CDR3: TGTGCCACCCAGCTGCTGGGACAGGGAAGTGAAAAACTGTTTTTT. The chain is built from TRBV6-5 and TRBJ1-4; 9 nucleotides align to TRBD1. This CDR3 spans 15 amino acids. The V gene's germline CDR1 is MNHEY and CDR2 SVGAGI. With 10 bases clipped from V and 7 bases from J, the junction kept 13 bases outside the gene matches.

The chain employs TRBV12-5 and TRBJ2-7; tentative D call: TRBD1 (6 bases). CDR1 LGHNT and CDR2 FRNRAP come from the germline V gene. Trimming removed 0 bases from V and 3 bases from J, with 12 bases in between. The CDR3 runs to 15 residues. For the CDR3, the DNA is TGTGCTAGTGGTTTGGTGGGGGCAGGGCTCTACGAGCAGTACTTC. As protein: CASGLVGAGLYEQYF.